The rows below give T cell receptor beta chains drawn from one sample of a study of blood T cell repertoires in COVID-19. The table came from immunoSEQ multiplex PCR; TCRdb's copy has only in-frame clones and leaves some out. The data contain around 270,000 clones, about 87% of them singletons. The sequencing sample was made of peripheral blood. Receptor source: a man aged 55-75 years who had recovered from COVID-19. CDR3s include the opening cysteine and the closing phenylalanine or tryptophan. Each record gives: V gene, J gene, clone size, D gene, CDR3 protein, CDR3 DNA. D genes are given only for firm matches. Clone size appears in some rows only: once, few, many, or a class for an expanded clone.

V gene: TRBV7-3
J gene: TRBJ2-7
clone size: .
D gene: TRBD1
CDR3 protein: CASSQDRAYEQYF
CDR3 DNA: TGTGCCAGCAGCCAGGACAGGGCCTACGAGCAGTACTTC

V gene: TRBV6-1
J gene: TRBJ2-2
clone size: .
D gene: .
CDR3 protein: CASSEVIGRTTGELFF
CDR3 DNA: TGTGCCAGCAGTGAAGTGATAGGGAGAACCACCGGGGAGCTGTTTTTT

V gene: TRBV5-6
J gene: TRBJ1-3
clone size: .
D gene: TRBD1
CDR3 protein: CASSLGQGPGNTIYF
CDR3 DNA: TGTGCCAGCAGCTTGGGACAGGGGCCTGGAAACACCATATATTTT

V gene: TRBV30
J gene: TRBJ1-5
clone size: .
D gene: TRBD1
CDR3 protein: CAWSPGQGSNQPQHF
CDR3 DNA: TGTGCCTGGAGTCCGGGACAGGGCTCAAATCAGCCCCAGCATTTT

V gene: TRBV5-6
J gene: TRBJ1-2
clone size: .
D gene: TRBD1
CDR3 protein: CASSLDRAGGYTF
CDR3 DNA: TGTGCCAGCAGCTTAGACAGGGCTGGGGGCTACACCTTC

V gene: TRBV3-1/TRBV3-2
J gene: TRBJ1-6
clone size: .
D gene: .
CDR3 protein: CASSSTRADSPLHF
CDR3 DNA: TGTGCCAGCAGCTCCACGAGGGCAGATTCACCCCTCCACTTT

V gene: TRBV6-5
J gene: TRBJ2-7
clone size: .
D gene: .
CDR3 protein: CASSYEGAYEQYF
CDR3 DNA: TGTGCCAGCAGTTACGAGGGGGCCTACGAGCAGTACTTC

V gene: TRBV6-5
J gene: TRBJ1-6
clone size: .
D gene: .
CDR3 protein: CASSYSGTLNSPLHF
CDR3 DNA: TGTGCCAGCAGTTACTCCGGGACACTTAATTCACCCCTCCACTTT

V gene: TRBV11-3
J gene: TRBJ2-7
clone size: .
D gene: TRBD1
CDR3 protein: CASSLDQGAPEQYF
CDR3 DNA: TGTGCCAGCAGCTTAGATCAGGGGGCGCCTGAGCAGTACTTC

V gene: TRBV4-2
J gene: TRBJ1-5
clone size: .
D gene: .
CDR3 protein: CASSQVAGVQPQHF
CDR3 DNA: TGTGCCAGCAGCCAAGTCGCAGGGGTTCAGCCCCAGCATTTT

V gene: TRBV9
J gene: TRBJ2-1
clone size: .
D gene: TRBD1
CDR3 protein: CASSVRDRGKIF
CDR3 DNA: TGTGCCAGCAGCGTTCGGGACAGGGGCAAAATCTTC

V gene: TRBV18
J gene: TRBJ1-3
clone size: .
D gene: .
CDR3 protein: CASSRGTRSGNTIYF
CDR3 DNA: TGTGCCAGCTCACGCGGCACTCGCTCTGGAAACACCATATATTTT

V gene: TRBV2
J gene: TRBJ2-4
clone size: .
D gene: TRBD2
CDR3 protein: CASLRGGLAKNIQYF
CDR3 DNA: TGTGCCAGCTTGCGGGGGGGGCTAGCCAAAAACATTCAGTACTTC

V gene: TRBV5-6
J gene: TRBJ2-1
clone size: .
D gene: TRBD1
CDR3 protein: CASSVDRGLHNEQFF
CDR3 DNA: TGTGCCAGCAGCGTGGACAGGGGGCTCCACAATGAGCAGTTCTTC

V gene: TRBV7-6
J gene: TRBJ1-1
clone size: .
D gene: TRBD1
CDR3 protein: CASSLRQGLNTEAFF
CDR3 DNA: TGTGCCAGCAGCCTGAGACAGGGACTGAACACTGAAGCTTTCTTT

V gene: TRBV12-3/TRBV12-4
J gene: TRBJ1-1
clone size: .
D gene: .
CDR3 protein: CASRDLRGTEAFF
CDR3 DNA: TGTGCCAGCAGGGACCTCAGGGGCACTGAAGCTTTCTTT

V gene: TRBV5-1
J gene: TRBJ2-5
clone size: .
D gene: .
CDR3 protein: CASSLPFETQYF
CDR3 DNA: TGCGCCAGCAGCTTGCCGTTCGAGACCCAGTACTTC

V gene: TRBV27
J gene: TRBJ2-6
clone size: .
D gene: .
CDR3 protein: CASSPKRGGGANVLTF
CDR3 DNA: TGTGCCAGCAGTCCCAAAAGGGGTGGTGGGGCCAACGTCCTGACTTTC

V gene: TRBV19
J gene: TRBJ2-2
clone size: .
D gene: .
CDR3 protein: CASRTPGQNTGELFF
CDR3 DNA: TGTGCCAGTAGAACCCCAGGCCAAAACACCGGGGAGCTGTTTTTT

V gene: TRBV6-6
J gene: TRBJ1-2
clone size: .
D gene: TRBD1
CDR3 protein: CASSYSILTGGDGYTF
CDR3 DNA: TGTGCCAGCAGTTACTCCATCTTGACAGGGGGCGATGGCTACACCTTC

V gene: TRBV6-2/TRBV6-3
J gene: TRBJ1-5
clone size: .
D gene: .
CDR3 protein: CASSSGSQPQHF
CDR3 DNA: TGTGCCAGCAGTAGCGGGAGTCAGCCCCAGCATTTT

V gene: TRBV4-2
J gene: TRBJ1-3
clone size: .
D gene: TRBD1
CDR3 protein: CASSQAKTGAPGNTIYF
CDR3 DNA: TGTGCCAGCAGCCAAGCCAAGACAGGGGCGCCTGGAAACACCATATATTTT

V gene: TRBV6-2/TRBV6-3
J gene: TRBJ2-7
clone size: few
D gene: TRBD2
CDR3 protein: CASSHTGTSIPALQYF
CDR3 DNA: TGTGCCAGCAGTCACACCGGGACTAGTATACCGGCGTTGCAGTACTTC

V gene: TRBV6-6
J gene: TRBJ2-1
clone size: .
D gene: .
CDR3 protein: CASSYSEGSDEQFF
CDR3 DNA: TGTGCCAGCAGTTACTCGGAGGGATCCGATGAGCAGTTCTTC

V gene: TRBV3-1/TRBV3-2
J gene: TRBJ1-1
clone size: .
D gene: .
CDR3 protein: CASSLSHREWLAFF
CDR3 DNA: TGTGCCAGCAGCCTCTCTCACAGGGAATGGTTGGCTTTCTTT

V gene: TRBV4-2
J gene: TRBJ2-2
clone size: few
D gene: TRBD2
CDR3 protein: CASSQDTPVLAGEGELFF
CDR3 DNA: TGTGCCAGCAGCCAAGATACCCCCGTGCTAGCGGGGGAGGGGGAGCTGTTTTTT

V gene: TRBV18
J gene: TRBJ2-1
clone size: .
D gene: TRBD2
CDR3 protein: CASSPPGLAGVYNEQFF
CDR3 DNA: TGTGCCAGCTCACCCCCGGGACTAGCGGGGGTCTACAATGAGCAGTTCTTC

V gene: TRBV4-2
J gene: TRBJ2-2
clone size: .
D gene: .
CDR3 protein: CASSRGDGAGTGELFF
CDR3 DNA: TGTGCCAGCAGCCGGGGAGACGGCGCAGGAACCGGGGAGCTGTTTTTT

V gene: TRBV12-3/TRBV12-4
J gene: TRBJ2-7
clone size: .
D gene: TRBD1
CDR3 protein: CASSRQGYEQYF
CDR3 DNA: TGTGCCAGCAGTAGACAGGGATACGAGCAGTACTTC

V gene: TRBV18
J gene: TRBJ1-1
clone size: .
D gene: .
CDR3 protein: CASSPGGNTEAFF
CDR3 DNA: TGTGCCAGCTCACCAGGAGGGAACACTGAAGCTTTCTTT

V gene: TRBV9
J gene: TRBJ2-1
clone size: .
D gene: TRBD2
CDR3 protein: CASSVVLAGGPNEQFF
CDR3 DNA: TGTGCCAGCAGCGTAGTTTTAGCGGGGGGGCCGAATGAGCAGTTCTTC

V gene: TRBV12-3/TRBV12-4
J gene: TRBJ2-1
clone size: .
D gene: .
CDR3 protein: CASSLVERNEQFF
CDR3 DNA: TGTGCCAGCAGTTTAGTCGAGAGGAATGAGCAGTTCTTC

V gene: TRBV5-6
J gene: TRBJ2-7
clone size: once
D gene: .
CDR3 protein: CASSSGYEQYF
CDR3 DNA: TGTGCCAGCAGCTCCGGCTACGAGCAGTACTTC

V gene: TRBV7-3
J gene: TRBJ2-1
clone size: .
D gene: TRBD2
CDR3 protein: CASSLLRGAYNEQFF
CDR3 DNA: TGTGCCAGCAGCTTATTGCGGGGGGCCTACAATGAGCAGTTCTTC

V gene: TRBV2
J gene: TRBJ2-5
clone size: .
D gene: TRBD1
CDR3 protein: CASTYRGTGIQETQYF
CDR3 DNA: TGTGCCAGCACGTATCGGGGGACAGGGATCCAAGAGACCCAGTACTTC